These 11 T cell receptor beta chains were sequenced from one sample in a study of graft-versus-host responses after intestinal transplantation. TCRdb's copy holds only in-frame clones and misses some; the assay was immunoSEQ multiplex PCR. This sample carries 80,000 to 95,000 clones, 90% to 95% of them seen once, and the ten largest clones take 1.5% to 2%. Antigens of these TCRs are unknown. Sequenced here: unstimulated CD8+ T cells sorted from spleen or lymph node cells, sampled before intestinal transplant. These receptors were obtained from a human donor who received an intestinal transplant.

The rearrangement links TRBV19 to TRBJ2-7; TRBD2 agrees at 7 bases. Trimming cost V 1 base and J 7 bases; bases outside gene matches: 4. This CDR3 region has 13 residues. Germline CDR1 and CDR2: LNHDA and SQIVND (reference sequence). CDR3 sequence reads: CASSIGAAGEQYF. CDR3 DNA sequence: TGTGCCAGTAGTATAGGGGCAGCGGGGGAGCAGTACTTC.

This chain connects TRBV7-2 to TRBJ2-7; the D gene is possibly TRBD2 (7 bases). Germline CDR1 and CDR2: SGHTA and FQGNSA. V shed 3 bases and J shed 7 bases, with 19 bases lying between them. This CDR3 has 15 amino acids. CDR3 sequence reads: CASSFPEGGLWEQYF. The CDR3 DNA reads TGTGCCAGCAGCTTCCCCGAGGGGGGGCTGTGGGAGCAGTACTTC.

The gene calls are TRBV6-6 and TRBJ1-5; TRBD1 is a possible D gene (5 bases). The CDR3 is made up of 15 amino acids. The germline V and J ends were trimmed by 7 bases and 2 bases, with 15 bases remaining between them. Germline V gene sequence: CDR1 MNHNY, CDR2 SVGAGI (reference sequence). Written as DNA, the CDR3 is TGTGCCAGCAAACCAGACAGTTATGGCAATCAGCCCCAGCATTTT. Residues: CASKPDSYGNQPQHF.

The rearrangement joins TRBV7-2 to TRBJ2-5; 7 positions match TRBD1. This CDR3 contains 18 residues. Germline CDR1 SGHTA, CDR2 FQGNSA. V lost 3 bases and J lost 0; bases outside the gene matches: 13. CDR3 region: CASSFLLTGAPNQETQYF. The CDR3 bases are TGTGCCAGCAGCTTCCTGCTTACAGGGGCCCCGAACCAAGAGACCCAGTACTTC. The entire variable domain, with the rest obtained from reference TRBV7-2 and TRBJ2-5, is as follows: GAGVSQSPSNKVTEKGKDVELRCDPISGHTALYWYRQSLGQGLEFLIYFQGNSAPDKSGLPSDRFSAERTGGSVSTLTIQRTQQEDSAVYLCASSFLLTGAPNQETQYFGPGTRLLVL.

The rearrangement uses TRBV15 and TRBJ2-3; 13 bases map to TRBD2. Per germline, CDR1 LNHNV and CDR2 YYDKDF (reference sequence). V shed 0 bases, J shed 2 bases, and the junction held 5 bases outside the gene matches. This CDR3 contains 18 residues. The CDR3 sequence: CATSRETSGGAITDTQYF. The CDR3, as DNA: TGTGCCACCAGCAGAGAAACTAGCGGGGGGGCTATCACAGATACGCAGTATTTT.

The chain is built from TRBV4-3 and TRBJ2-1, with D perhaps TRBD1 (5 bases). This CDR3 contains 16 residues. Trimming shortened V by 0 bases and J by 3 bases, and 12 bases separated the two germline ends. Germline CDR1 LGHNA, CDR2 YSLEER. CDR3 protein: CASSQDQGPNYNEQFF. For the CDR3, the DNA is TGCGCCAGCAGCCAAGATCAGGGCCCTAACTACAATGAGCAGTTCTTC.

V and J are TRBV2 and TRBJ1-3; D not resolved. Trimming removed 2 bases at V and 2 bases at J, with 13 bases between. The CDR3 has 16 amino acids. Germline V gene data show CDR1 as SNHLY and CDR2 as FYNNEI. The CDR3 loop is CASSETLEEPGNTIYF. The CDR3 DNA is TGTGCCAGCAGTGAAACCCTGGAGGAACCTGGAAACACCATATATTTT.

CDR3 sequence: CSGTGTGDTEAFF. The DNA for the CDR3 is TGCAGCGGGACCGGCACAGGGGACACTGAAGCTTTCTTT. The rearrangement uses TRBV29-1 and TRBJ1-1; 7 nucleotides align to TRBD1. Germline V CDR1 and CDR2: SQVTM, ANQGSEA. V gave up 7 bases and J gave up 3 bases; unmatched junction bases: 8. CDR3 length: 13 amino acids.

V and J are TRBV19 and TRBJ2-7, with D hard to call. V was trimmed by 8 bases and J by 5 bases, leaving 13 bases between them. This CDR3 region has 12 residues. Germline V gene lookup returns CDR1 LNHDA and CDR2 SQIVND (reference sequence). CDR3 DNA sequence: TGTGCCAGTCGGTCCCCACCCCACGAGCAGTACTTC. Its protein is CASRSPPHEQYF.

The CDR3 coding sequence is TGTGCTAGTGGTTTGGCACCTACCGAGCAGTACTTC. It encodes CASGLAPTEQYF. This chain uses TRBV12-5 with TRBJ2-7; no reliable D call. There are 12 residues in the CDR3. Trimming took off 1 base at V and 6 bases at J, with 7 bases between the two ends. Germline V gene data show CDR1 as LGHNT and CDR2 as FRNRAP.

The chain links TRBV12-5 to TRBJ2-7; 9 nucleotides line up with TRBD1. V lost 4 bases to trimming and J lost 4 bases; unmatched junction nucleotides: 11. Germline V gives CDR1 LGHNT, CDR2 FRNRAP. The CDR3 consists of 16 residues. In nucleotides, the CDR3 is TGTGCTAGTGGTTGGGGATTGGGACAGGGTACGTACGAGCAGTACTTC. Translated: CASGWGLGQGTYEQYF.